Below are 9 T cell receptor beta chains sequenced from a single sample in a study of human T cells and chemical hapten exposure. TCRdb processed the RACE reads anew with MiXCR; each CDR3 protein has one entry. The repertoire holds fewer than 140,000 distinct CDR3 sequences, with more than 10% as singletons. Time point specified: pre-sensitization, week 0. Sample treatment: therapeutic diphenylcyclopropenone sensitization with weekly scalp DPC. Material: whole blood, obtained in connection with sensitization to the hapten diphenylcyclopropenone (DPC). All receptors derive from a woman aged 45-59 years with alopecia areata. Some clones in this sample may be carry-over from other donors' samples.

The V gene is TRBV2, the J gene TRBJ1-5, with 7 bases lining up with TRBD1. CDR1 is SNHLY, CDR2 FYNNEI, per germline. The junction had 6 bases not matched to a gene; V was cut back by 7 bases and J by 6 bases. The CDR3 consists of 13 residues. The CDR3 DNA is TGTGCCAGCAAAGTAGGGGGCCTTCAGCCCCAGCATTTT. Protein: CASKVGGLQPQHF.

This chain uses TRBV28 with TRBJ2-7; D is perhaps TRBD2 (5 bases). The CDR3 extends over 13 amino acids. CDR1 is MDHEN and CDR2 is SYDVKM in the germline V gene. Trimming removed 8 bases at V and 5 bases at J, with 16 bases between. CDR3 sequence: CASGSARGNEQYF. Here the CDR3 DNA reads TGTGCCAGCGGCTCAGCCCGGGGAAACGAGCAGTACTTC.

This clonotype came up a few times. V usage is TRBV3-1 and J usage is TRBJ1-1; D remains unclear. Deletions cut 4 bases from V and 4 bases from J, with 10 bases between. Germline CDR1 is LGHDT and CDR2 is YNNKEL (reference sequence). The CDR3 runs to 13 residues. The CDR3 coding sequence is TGTGCCAGCAGCCCGGACTATCGCACTGAAGCTTTCTTT. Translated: CASSPDYRTEAFF. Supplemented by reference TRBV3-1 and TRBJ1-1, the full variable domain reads DTAVSQTPKYLVTQMGNDKSIKCEQNLGHDTMYWYKQDSKKFLKIMFSYNNKELIINETVPNRFSPKSPDKAHLNLHINSLELGDSAVYFCASSPDYRTEAFFGQGTRLTVV.

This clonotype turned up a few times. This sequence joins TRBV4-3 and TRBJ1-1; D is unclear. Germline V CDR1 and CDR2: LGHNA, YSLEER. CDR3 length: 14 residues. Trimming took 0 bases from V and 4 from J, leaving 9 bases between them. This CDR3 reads CASSQDGRSTEAFF. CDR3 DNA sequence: TGCGCCAGCAGCCAAGATGGAAGGAGCACTGAAGCTTTCTTT.

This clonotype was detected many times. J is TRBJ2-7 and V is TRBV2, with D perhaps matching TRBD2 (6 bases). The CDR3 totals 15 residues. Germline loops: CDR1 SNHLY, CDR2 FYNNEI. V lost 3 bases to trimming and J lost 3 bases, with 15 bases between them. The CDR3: CASSDLSQGGYEQYF. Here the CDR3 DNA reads TGTGCCAGCAGTGATCTGAGTCAGGGAGGCTACGAGCAGTACTTC.

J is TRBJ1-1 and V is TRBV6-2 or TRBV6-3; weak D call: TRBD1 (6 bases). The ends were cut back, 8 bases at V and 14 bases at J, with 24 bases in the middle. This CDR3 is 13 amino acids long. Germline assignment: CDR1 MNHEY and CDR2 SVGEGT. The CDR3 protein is CASAFTPRDTRFF. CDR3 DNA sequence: TGTGCCAGCGCCTTTACCCCCCGGGACACCCGATTCTTT.

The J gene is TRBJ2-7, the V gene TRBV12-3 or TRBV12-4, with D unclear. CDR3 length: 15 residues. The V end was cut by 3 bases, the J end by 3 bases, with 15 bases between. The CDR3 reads CASSFSPPLGYEQYF. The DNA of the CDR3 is TGTGCCAGCAGTTTTTCGCCCCCCCTGGGCTACGAGCAGTACTTC.

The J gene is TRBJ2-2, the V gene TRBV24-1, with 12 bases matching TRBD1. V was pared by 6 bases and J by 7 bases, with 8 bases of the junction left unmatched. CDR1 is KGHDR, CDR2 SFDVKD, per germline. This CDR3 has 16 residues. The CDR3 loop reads CATSPPGQGADGELFF. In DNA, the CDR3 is TGTGCCACCAGTCCACCGGGACAGGGGGCTGACGGGGAGCTGTTTTTT.

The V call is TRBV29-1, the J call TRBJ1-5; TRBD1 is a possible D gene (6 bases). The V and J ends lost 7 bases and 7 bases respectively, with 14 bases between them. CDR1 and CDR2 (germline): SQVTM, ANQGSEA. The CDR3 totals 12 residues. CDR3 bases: TGCAGCGCGTCGACAGGAGACCAGCCCCAGCATTTT. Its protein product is CSASTGDQPQHF.